Below are 32 T cell receptor beta chains sequenced from a single sample in a study of blood T cell repertoires in COVID-19. Data came from immunoSEQ multiplex PCR; TCRdb stores just in-frame clones and leaves some out. The data hold about 190,000 clones, with almost 85% observed a single time. Sequences were obtained from peripheral blood. All receptors come from a woman aged 70 to 79 with active or convalescent COVID-19.

This chain uses TRBV19 with TRBJ2-7, with 7 nucleotides matching TRBD1. The germline V gene encodes CDR1 LNHDA and CDR2 SQIVND (reference sequence). V trimming: 5 bases; J trimming: 3 bases; junction bases outside the gene matches: 16. This CDR3 contains 17 residues. CDR3 coding DNA: TGTGCCAGTAGTTCTTTCACTACAGGGGCCGGAGGCTACGAGCAGTACTTC. Encoded protein: CASSSFTTGAGGYEQYF. Full variable domain (rest looked up from reference TRBV19 and TRBJ2-7): DGGITQSPKYLFRKEGQNVTLSCEQNLNHDAMYWYRQDPGQGLRLIYYSQIVNDFQKGDIAEGYSVSREKKESFPLTVTSAQKNPTAFYLCASSSFTTGAGGYEQYFGPGTRLTVT.

The rearrangement uses TRBV5-1 and TRBJ2-5, with 8 positions matching TRBD1. The CDR3 length is 16 residues. The germline V gene has CDR1 SGHRS and CDR2 YFSETQ. Trimming cost V 3 bases and J 5 bases; bases outside gene matches: 12. The CDR3 here is CASSSRTGRGFETQYF. CDR3 bases: TGCGCCAGCAGCTCGAGGACAGGGCGTGGATTTGAGACCCAGTACTTC.

This clone was observed a few times. This chain connects TRBV7-9 to TRBJ2-1, with 12 positions matching TRBD2. The CDR3 length is 16 residues. Germline V lookup: CDR1 SEHNR, CDR2 FQNEAQ (reference sequence). With 3 bases clipped from V and 7 bases from J, the junction kept 7 bases outside the gene matches. CDR3 in DNA: TGTGCCAGCAGCTTTCTAGCGGGAGGGCCGCGGAATGAGCAGTTCTTC. Protein product: CASSFLAGGPRNEQFF.

This chain connects TRBV9 to TRBJ2-3, with 11 bases lining up with TRBD2. V lost 0 bases and J lost 6; bases outside the gene matches: 3. CDR1 and CDR2 (germline): SGDLS, YYNGEE. The CDR3 totals 15 residues. CDR3 sequence reads: CASSVATSGMDTQYF. As DNA, the CDR3 is TGTGCCAGCAGCGTAGCGACTAGCGGGATGGATACGCAGTATTTT.

The chain carries TRBV7-3 and TRBJ2-1; 8 bases agree with TRBD2. Germline trimming cut 5 bases from V and 8 bases from J; bases unmatched to any gene: 14. CDR1 and CDR2 from the germline V gene are SGHTA and FQGTGA. The CDR3 runs to 16 residues. The CDR3 spells CASSRGLAAGSDEQFF. The CDR3 DNA sequence: TGTGCCAGCAGCCGCGGACTAGCCGCCGGGTCCGATGAGCAGTTCTTC. The full variable domain, rest sourced from reference TRBV7-3 and TRBJ2-1, is GAGVSQTPSNKVTEKGKYVELRCDPISGHTALYWYRQSLGQGPEFLIYFQGTGAADDSGLPNDRFFAVRPEGSVSTLKIQRTERGDSAVYLCASSRGLAAGSDEQFFGPGTRLTVL.

V is TRBV5-1 and J is TRBJ2-1; D may be TRBD2 (5 bases). This CDR3 comprises 15 residues. Trimming left V 4 bases short and J 5 bases short, with 16 bases between. Germline V gene lookup returns CDR1 SGHRS and CDR2 YFSETQ. DNA of the CDR3: TGCGCCAGCAGCCCGGAGTTAGCGAGAGACAATGAGCAGTTCTTC. Translating gives CASSPELARDNEQFF.

This rearrangement joins TRBV19 to TRBJ1-1; 11 bases agree with TRBD1. This CDR3 has 16 residues. Germline values: CDR1 LNHDA, CDR2 SQIVND (reference sequence). Unmatched junction bases numbered 8, after V lost 5 bases and J lost 3 bases. The CDR3 loop reads CASSLGTGGYYTEAFF. In nucleotides, the CDR3 is TGTGCCAGTAGTCTAGGGACAGGGGGGTATTACACTGAAGCTTTCTTT.

The V call is TRBV27, the J call TRBJ2-7; TRBD2 matches 13 bases. Trimming at V came to 4 bases and at J to 7 bases, leaving 7 bases not matched to a gene. The germline CDR1 and CDR2 sequences are MNHEY and SMNVEV (reference sequence). The CDR3 runs 15 residues. The CDR3 region has the DNA TGTGCCAGCAGTTCCGGACTAGCGGGAGTAAGGGAGCAGTACTTC. Translating it yields CASSSGLAGVREQYF.

This chain links TRBV7-2 with TRBJ1-1, with D possibly TRBD1 on 5 matching bases. The CDR3 loop spans 15 amino acids. Trimming took off 5 bases at V and 1 base at J, with 14 bases between the two ends. The V gene's germline CDR1 is SGHTA and CDR2 FQGNSA. This chain's CDR3 is CASSLQQVRNTEAFF. The CDR3 nucleotides read TGTGCCAGCAGCCTCCAACAGGTTAGGAACACTGAAGCTTTCTTT.

The rearrangement uses TRBV7-9 and TRBJ2-1; unclear D gene. This CDR3 comprises 14 residues. Germline V lookup: CDR1 SEHNR, CDR2 FQNEAQ (reference sequence). The V end lost 5 bases, the J end lost 7 bases, and 15 bases lay between the germline ends. Written as DNA, the CDR3 is TGTGCCAGCAGCCCGAAACGCCTCGGGAATGAGCAGTTCTTC. It is translated as CASSPKRLGNEQFF.

The chain couples TRBV15 to TRBJ1-2; D perhaps matches TRBD1 (5 bases). In germline, CDR1 is LNHNV, CDR2 YYDKDF (reference sequence). The V end lost 3 bases, the J end lost 2 bases, and 13 bases lay between the germline ends. The CDR3 contains 15 residues. The CDR3 sequence is CATSSITTVNYGYTF. DNA of the CDR3: TGTGCCACCAGCAGCATAACGACAGTAAACTATGGCTACACCTTC.

To note about this clone: Additional DNA sequences in this sample encode the identical CDR3. The rearrangement uses TRBV19 and TRBJ1-1; D is perhaps TRBD1 (6 bases). Germline lookup yields CDR1 LNHDA and CDR2 SQIVND (reference sequence). This CDR3 is 14 amino acids long. V was clipped by 2 bases and J by 4 bases, with 11 bases between them. This chain's CDR3 is CASSIKRGGTEAFF. Here the CDR3 DNA reads TGTGCCAGTAGTATAAAGAGGGGGGGCACTGAAGCTTTCTTT. Using reference TRBV19 and TRBJ1-1 for the parts outside the CDR3, the full variable domain is DGGITQSPKYLFRKEGQNVTLSCEQNLNHDAMYWYRQDPGQGLRLIYYSQIVNDFQKGDIAEGYSVSREKKESFPLTVTSAQKNPTAFYLCASSIKRGGTEAFFGQGTRLTVV.

The J gene is TRBJ2-7, the V gene TRBV5-1, with a weak D call TRBD1 (6 bases). Trimming took off 4 bases at V and 1 base at J, with 15 bases between the two ends. Germline V gene sequence: CDR1 SGHRS, CDR2 YFSETQ. CDR3 length: 15 amino acids. In DNA, the CDR3 is TGCGCCAGCAGCCCAGGGGCTGGGCCGTCCTACGAGCAGTACTTC. This sequence encodes CASSPGAGPSYEQYF. Full variable domain (outside the CDR3, taken from reference TRBV5-1 and TRBJ2-7): KAGVTQTPRYLIKTRGQQVTLSCSPISGHRSVSWYQQTPGQGLQFLFEYFSETQRNKGNFPGRFSGRQFSNSRSEMNVSTLELGDSALYLCASSPGAGPSYEQYFGPGTRLTVT.

This sequence joins TRBV6-5 and TRBJ1-2, with 10 bases identical to TRBD1. The CDR3 sequence is 15 residues long. Germline values: CDR1 MNHEY, CDR2 SVGAGI. V was pared by 8 bases and J by 6 bases, with 12 bases of the junction left unmatched. In nucleotides, the CDR3 is TGTGCCAGCTCCAGTACTGGGACAGGGGAAAATGGCTACACCTTC. Protein product: CASSSTGTGENGYTF.

The V and J genes are TRBV5-1 and TRBJ2-2; 7 positions agree with TRBD1. This CDR3 has 16 residues. Germline V gene lookup returns CDR1 SGHRS and CDR2 YFSETQ. V shed 1 base, J shed 3 bases, and the junction held 6 bases outside the gene matches. CDR3 amino acids: CASSLQGGAYTGELFF. CDR3 coding DNA: TGCGCCAGCAGCTTGCAAGGGGGCGCTTACACCGGGGAGCTGTTTTTT.

The chain employs TRBV6-5 and TRBJ1-1; maybe TRBD1 (5 bases). V lost 6 bases to trimming and J lost 10 bases, with 12 bases between them. This CDR3 is 11 amino acids long. The germline V gene encodes CDR1 MNHEY and CDR2 SVGAGI. CDR3 loop: CASRSREGAFF. The CDR3 DNA is TGTGCCAGCAGAAGCAGGGAGGGAGCTTTCTTT.

The V gene is TRBV29-1, the J gene TRBJ2-2, with 8 bases fitting TRBD2. Germline lookup yields CDR1 SQVTM and CDR2 ANQGSEA. This CDR3 comprises 13 residues. V was clipped by 7 bases and J by 5 bases; unmatched bases: 6. CDR3 sequence: CSGRTSRTGELFF. The DNA of the CDR3 is TGCAGCGGCCGGACTAGCAGAACCGGGGAGCTGTTTTTT.

Only a few counts were recorded for this clone. The V gene is TRBV7-9, the J gene TRBJ1-1; the D is unclear. This CDR3 is 16 amino acids long. V shed 6 bases and J shed 4 bases, with 21 bases lying between them. Germline assignment: CDR1 SEHNR and CDR2 FQNEAQ (reference sequence). The DNA of the CDR3 is TGTGCCAGCAGATCTAACTGGGCCCTTCGGGGCACTGAAGCTTTCTTT. Protein sequence: CASRSNWALRGTEAFF.

The chain is built from TRBV5-1 and TRBJ2-1; 9 nucleotides agree with TRBD2. CDR3 size: 16 residues. Germline V lookup: CDR1 SGHRS, CDR2 YFSETQ. J was trimmed by 9 bases and V by 4 bases; bases with no gene match: 14. This chain's CDR3 is CASSLRLAGGPSEQFF. CDR3 DNA sequence: TGCGCCAGCAGCCTGAGGCTCGCGGGAGGGCCTAGTGAGCAGTTCTTC.

The chain joins TRBV5-4 to TRBJ2-1, with 7 bases identical to TRBD2. Germline trimming cut 4 bases from V and 8 bases from J; bases unmatched to any gene: 3. This CDR3 has 12 residues. Germline-derived CDR1 and CDR2 are SGHNT and YYREEE (reference sequence). The CDR3 sequence: CASSSGVDEQFF. The CDR3 DNA sequence: TGTGCCAGCAGCAGCGGGGTTGATGAGCAGTTCTTC.

The chain combines TRBV6-5 with TRBJ2-3; D may be TRBD2 (5 bases). CDR1 and CDR2 from the germline V gene are MNHEY and SVGAGI. The V end was cut by 4 bases, the J end by 3 bases, with 8 bases between. This CDR3 is 13 amino acids long. CDR3 in DNA: TGTGCCAGCAGTTTTCGGGGAACAGATACGCAGTATTTT. Translating gives CASSFRGTDTQYF.

The chain employs TRBV30 and TRBJ1-5; no definite D call. The ends were cut back, 1 base at V and 4 bases at J, with 8 bases in the middle. The germline V gene has CDR1 GTSNPN and CDR2 SVGIG (reference sequence). This CDR3 is built from 13 residues. The CDR3 DNA reads as TGTGCCTGGAGTGGCGGTGGGAATCAGCCCCAGCATTTT. It yields the protein CAWSGGGNQPQHF. The entire variable domain, with the rest obtained from reference TRBV30 and TRBJ1-5, is as follows: SQTIHQWPATLVQPVGSPLSLECTVEGTSNPNLYWYRQAAGRGLQLLFYSVGIGQISSEVPQNLSASRPQDRQFILSSKKLLLSDSGFYLCAWSGGGNQPQHFGDGTRLSIL.

The chain uses TRBV7-3 and TRBJ2-3; weak D call: TRBD1 (5 bases). V lost 5 bases and J lost 6, with 12 bases in between. In germline, CDR1 is SGHTA, CDR2 FQGTGA. CDR3 length equals 13 residues. CDR3 residues: CASSHDQGDTQYF. CDR3 DNA: TGTGCCAGCAGCCACGACCAGGGCGATACGCAGTATTTT.

This chain links TRBV7-9 with TRBJ2-5, with TRBD1 matching 7 bases. This CDR3 is 14 amino acids long. The trim removed 5 bases at V and 4 bases at J, leaving 7 bases unmatched. Germline assignment: CDR1 SEHNR and CDR2 FQNEAQ (reference sequence). The CDR3 protein is CASSPRDRLETQYF. The CDR3 nucleotides are TGTGCCAGCAGCCCCCGGGACAGATTAGAGACCCAGTACTTC.

This clone was detected once. This chain uses TRBV12-3 or TRBV12-4 with TRBJ2-1, with 11 bases lining up with TRBD2. V was pared by 8 bases and J by 5 bases, with 2 bases of the junction left unmatched. The CDR3 is 13 residues long. The CDR3 sequence: CASGSGRDNEQFF. The CDR3 DNA reads TGTGCCAGCGGTAGCGGGAGGGACAATGAGCAGTTCTTC.

V gene TRBV7-7 combines with J gene TRBJ2-5, with 14 bases aligning to TRBD2. V was pared by 3 bases and J by 3 bases, with 3 bases of the junction left unmatched. This CDR3 is 16 amino acids long. CDR1 SSHAT and CDR2 FNYEAQ come from the germline V gene (reference sequence). The CDR3 is CASSFGLAGGKETQYF. The CDR3 coding sequence is TGTGCCAGCAGCTTCGGACTAGCGGGAGGTAAAGAGACCCAGTACTTC. The variable domain in full, with the rest retrieved from reference TRBV7-7 and TRBJ2-5, is GAGVSQSPRYKVTKRGQDVTLRCDPISSHATLYWYQQALGQGPEFLTYFNYEAQPDKSGLPSDRFSAERPEGSISTLTIQRTEQRDSAMYRCASSFGLAGGKETQYFGPGTRLLVL.

The V call is TRBV27, the J call TRBJ1-1; D ambiguous. Trimming shortened V by 5 bases and J by 2 bases, and 12 bases separated the two germline ends. Per germline, CDR1 MNHEY and CDR2 SMNVEV (reference sequence). This CDR3 is built from 14 residues. The CDR3 here is CASSPLGPNTEAFF. CDR3 coding DNA: TGTGCCAGCAGTCCCCTAGGCCCCAACACTGAAGCTTTCTTT.

The chain is built from TRBV5-1 and TRBJ2-7; 10 nucleotides line up with TRBD2. J was trimmed by 4 bases and V by 3 bases; bases with no gene match: 7. The CDR3 contains 15 residues. Germline V lookup: CDR1 SGHRS, CDR2 YFSETQ. The CDR3 nucleotides read TGCGCCAGCAGCTCCCTAGCGGGAGTTCAGTACGAGCAGTACTTC. Protein sequence: CASSSLAGVQYEQYF.

This sequence joins TRBV5-6 and TRBJ1-1; TRBD1 might be the D (5 bases). Germline loops: CDR1 SGHDT, CDR2 YYEEEE. This CDR3 spans 16 amino acids. Trimming took 4 bases from V and 1 from J, leaving 17 bases between them. The chain's CDR3 is CASSRLVGVANTEAFF. The CDR3, as DNA: TGTGCCAGCAGCCGACTGGTAGGGGTGGCGAACACTGAAGCTTTCTTT.

This chain connects TRBV7-9 to TRBJ2-5; 9 bases map to TRBD1. This CDR3 spans 15 amino acids. The J segment lost 2 bases and the V segment lost 2 bases, leaving 3 bases of the junction unmatched. Germline CDR1 reads SEHNR; CDR2 reads FQNEAQ (reference sequence). For the CDR3, the DNA is TGTGCCAGCAGCTTACCACAGGGGGCTCAAGAGACCCAGTACTTC. This sequence encodes CASSLPQGAQETQYF.

V gene TRBV9 combines with J gene TRBJ2-7, with 10 bases matching TRBD2. Germline assignment: CDR1 SGDLS and CDR2 YYNGEE. Trimming cost V 1 base and J 3 bases; bases outside gene matches: 4. The CDR3 runs 15 residues. This CDR3 is CASSVSSGSIYEQYF. CDR3 DNA sequence: TGTGCCAGCAGCGTATCTAGCGGGAGTATCTACGAGCAGTACTTC.

This clone came up a few times. V and J are TRBV24-1 and TRBJ1-2; D ambiguous. CDR3 length equals 14 residues. Germline CDR1 reads KGHDR; CDR2 reads SFDVKD. Deletions cut 4 bases from V and 7 bases from J, with 15 bases between. Here the CDR3 reads CATSDYGNRGGYTF. The CDR3 DNA reads TGTGCCACCAGTGACTATGGGAACCGGGGTGGCTACACCTTC.